This TCR beta chain was retrieved from a study of chemoradiotherapy in HPV16-positive cancers. Study-level findings and limits: HPV-specific T cells were functionally defined from only a couple of HPV16-positive patients. Non-HPV-specific T cells did not expand in tumors during treatment, whereas candidate HPV-specific clones and E7-related motifs did. In HPV16-positive patients, HPV-responsive T-cell expansion tracked better recurrence-free survival.

To note about this clone: Its antigen is undetermined.

The length of the CDR3 is 15 residues. CDR1 and CDR2 (germline): SGDLS, YYNGEE. With 2 bases clipped from V and 5 bases from J, the junction kept 2 bases outside the gene matches. Profiling relied on immunoSEQ multiplex PCR, and the TCRdb table lists in-frame clones only, not all of them. This sample has roughly 11,000 clones, with about 81% found just once. Over chemoradiotherapy, repertoires were sampled more than once. The chain combines TRBV9 with TRBJ2-5; 14 nucleotides agree with TRBD2. This material was acquired from a patient who underwent chemoradiotherapy. This sequence was found in a human donor with HPV-associated anogenital cancer. CDR3 amino acids: CASSVGTSGSETQYF. The DNA of the CDR3 is TGTGCCAGCAGCGTTGGGACTAGCGGGAGTGAGACCCAGTACTTC.